This TCR beta chain appears in the sequencing data of a study of T cells in Graves' hyperthyroidism and ophthalmopathy (dated by TCRdb to between 2019 and 2020). Regarding the complete study: Peripheral blood samples were taken at initial diagnosis, before any treatment was given. To identify TCR V-J signatures that set the groups apart, the researchers used a discovery cohort of 100 or so patients, made up of under 45 with Graves' ophthalmopathy and 57 with stable Graves' hyperthyroidism. Prospective prediction of ophthalmopathy was tested in an independent validation cohort of approximately 18 hyperthyroidism patients and 15 to 17 patients who later progressed to ophthalmopathy. The 75 to 100 discovery patients were divided at random into training and test sets in a 7:3 ratio. Thyroid tissue and blood T-cell repertoires from about six Graves' hyperthyroidism patients were also compared in the study. After sampling, hyperthyroidism patients received methimazole starting at 30 mg daily, and ophthalmopathy patients received high-dose intravenous methylprednisolone. The paper describes TCR Vbeta CDR3 sequencing of around 140 peripheral blood samples, made up of fewer than 50 ophthalmopathy patients, 70 to 75 hyperthyroidism patients and some 17 progressor patients.

Overall study outcomes, separate from this receptor: Most expanded thyroid clonotypes (frequency above 0.001) were also detected in blood, a finding suggesting that blood repertoires may reflect thyroid immune responses. A model built on a 13 V-J signature distinguished ophthalmopathy from stable hyperthyroidism, reaching roughly 88% sensitivity and about 81% specificity in cross-validation and 80%/75% in testing. In validation, progression to ophthalmopathy was predicted by the model with roughly 71% sensitivity and roughly 76% specificity, a median of about 6 months before onset. No statistical method was used to fix the sample size in advance, and group allocation was not hidden from the investigators.

Taken from cysteine to phenylalanine, the CDR3 has 14 residues. CDR3 DNA is the only sequence kept; it has 42 bases, read in frame from the first base. Deletion took 2 bases off V and 8 bases off J, with a span of 12 bases between the germline ends. The germline V gene (reference sequence) sets CDR1 to MNHEY and CDR2 to SMNVEV. Amplification of TCR beta CDR3 regions was carried out from RNA transcripts. For the first round of RT-PCR on the TCR CDR3, the HTBI primer set was used together with the Qiagen OneStep RT-PCR kit. Libraries were constructed in a second round of multiplex PCR, after which size selection and purification were performed. Libraries were sequenced paired-end with 100 bp reads on an Illumina HiSeq2000. Under the source paper's analysis protocol: SOAPnuke was used to process the raw data, throwing out any read that contained adapters or uncalled bases, had a mean Phred below 15, or lacked an exact constant-primer or identifier match. COPE v1.2.5 was used to merge the high-quality paired reads, and each unique nucleotide sequence was defined as a clonotype. MiTCR v1.1 was used to align the clonotypes against IMGT TRBV, TRBD and TRBJ reference segments. Analysis was restricted to V-J combinations with a frequency above 0.0001, which covered about 99% of repertoires. A TCS score was defined as the ratio between F50 (clonal expansion) and ExV (chaos), using BLOSUM62-based TCRdist between CDR3 peptides within each V-J. Welch's t-statistics and random forest reduced 500 to 550 V-J features to roughly 13, which were used in a naive Bayes classifier (R e1071). TCRdb reprocessed the public reads (quality trimming at Q25 with fastp, clone calling with MiXCR) and kept in-frame beta chains. Rows with a matching CDR3 protein are joined into one entry that keeps the most common DNA and genes. The V and J calls shown here were made by TCRdb, not taken from the authors' results. The sample data list some 760,000 distinct CDR3 sequences, and around 15% of these were observed just once. 10% of the sample comes from the top ten.

Comment on this clonotype: The target of this receptor is not known. Nothing much larger sits one base from this clone, and base qualities are not available.

Stable Graves' hyperthyroidism was defined as no progression to ophthalmopathy during 18 months of follow-up. The hyperthyroidism patients were between 18 and 65 years old and newly diagnosed, with a disease duration of less than 2 months. The study excluded patients with uncontrolled infections, other autoimmune diseases, pregnancy or lactation. Diagnoses were based on clinical symptoms, serum thyroxine and TRAb, thyroid ultrasound and orbital computed tomography. PBMCs were isolated from about 9.2 ml of fresh peripheral blood by Ficoll-Paque density gradient centrifugation. Trizol reagent was used to extract total RNA, and RNA quality was then checked on an Agilent 2100 Bioanalyzer.

This sequence was found in a woman aged 18-30 years with Graves' hyperthyroidism. Material: blood. In this chain, TRBV27 is recombined with TRBJ2-2; TRBD1 might be the D gene, on 6 matching bases. The nucleotide sequence reads as follows: TGTGCCAGCAGTTTAGTCAGGGGCGTGGGGGAGCTGTTTTTT. Its coded protein is CASSLVRGVGELFF.